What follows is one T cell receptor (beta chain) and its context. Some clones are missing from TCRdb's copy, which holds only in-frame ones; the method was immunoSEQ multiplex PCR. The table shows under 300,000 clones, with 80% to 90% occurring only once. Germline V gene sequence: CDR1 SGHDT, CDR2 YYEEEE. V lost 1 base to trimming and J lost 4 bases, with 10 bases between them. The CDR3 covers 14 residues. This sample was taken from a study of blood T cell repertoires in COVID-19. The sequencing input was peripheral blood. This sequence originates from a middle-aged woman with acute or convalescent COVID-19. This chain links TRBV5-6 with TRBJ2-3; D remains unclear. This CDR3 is CASSLIASPDTQYF. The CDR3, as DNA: TGTGCCAGCAGCTTGATCGCGTCCCCAGATACGCAGTATTTT.